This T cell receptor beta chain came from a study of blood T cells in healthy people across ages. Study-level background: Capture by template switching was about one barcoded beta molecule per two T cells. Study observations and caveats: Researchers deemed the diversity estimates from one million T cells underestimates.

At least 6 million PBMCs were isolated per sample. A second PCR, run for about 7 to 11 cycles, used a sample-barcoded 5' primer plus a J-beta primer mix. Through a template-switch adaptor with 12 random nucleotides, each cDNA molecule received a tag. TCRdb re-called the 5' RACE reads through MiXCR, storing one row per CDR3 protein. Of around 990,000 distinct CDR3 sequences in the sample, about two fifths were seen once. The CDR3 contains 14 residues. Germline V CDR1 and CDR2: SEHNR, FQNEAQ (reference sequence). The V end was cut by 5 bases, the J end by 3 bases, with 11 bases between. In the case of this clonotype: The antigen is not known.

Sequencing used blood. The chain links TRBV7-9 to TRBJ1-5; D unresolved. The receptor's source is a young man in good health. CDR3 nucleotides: TGTGCCAGCAGCGCTAGTGGACCCAATCAGCCCCAGCATTTT. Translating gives CASSASGPNQPQHF.